These 26 T cell receptor beta chains originate from one sample sequenced in a study of blood T cell repertoires in COVID-19. TCRdb keeps only in-frame clones here, not all; method: immunoSEQ multiplex PCR. The sample holds approximately 250,000 clones, more than 80% seen once. The sample comprised PBMCs or T cells enriched from blood (not recorded which). These receptor sequences come from a woman under 40 with acute COVID-19.

This chain joins TRBV7-9 and TRBJ1-2; maybe TRBD1 (5 bases). The CDR3 is 13 amino acids. Germline CDR1 SEHNR, CDR2 FQNEAQ (reference sequence). The ends were cut back, 5 bases at V and 1 base at J, with 8 bases in the middle. This CDR3 is CASSEQVNYGYTF. The CDR3, as DNA: TGTGCCAGCAGCGAACAGGTTAACTATGGCTACACCTTC. The whole variable domain, filled in from reference TRBV7-9 and TRBJ1-2, reads DTGVSQNPRHKITKRGQNVTFRCDPISEHNRLYWYRQTLGQGPEFLTYFQNEAQLEKSRLLSDRFSAERPKGSFSTLEIQRTEQGDSAMYLCASSEQVNYGYTFGSGTRLTVV.

As to this clone: This sample also contains other DNA sequences that code for the same CDR3. The gene calls are TRBV5-1 and TRBJ2-7; 7 bases match TRBD2. CDR3 length: 14 residues. V was clipped by 2 bases and J by 0 bases; unmatched bases: 2. Germline V gene data show CDR1 as SGHRS and CDR2 as YFSETQ. The CDR3 DNA follows: TGCGCCAGCAGCTTCGGGGGGAGCTCCTACGAGCAGTACTTC. It encodes CASSFGGSSYEQYF. Full variable domain (outside the CDR3, taken from reference TRBV5-1 and TRBJ2-7): KAGVTQTPRYLIKTRGQQVTLSCSPISGHRSVSWYQQTPGQGLQFLFEYFSETQRNKGNFPGRFSGRQFSNSRSEMNVSTLELGDSALYLCASSFGGSSYEQYFGPGTRLTVT.

The chain joins TRBV27 to TRBJ1-6; 8 bases are a match to TRBD1. The CDR3 length is 15 residues. The V segment lost 6 bases and the J segment 0 bases; nucleotides outside the gene matches: 1. Germline V gene data show CDR1 as MNHEY and CDR2 as SMNVEV (reference sequence). The CDR3 spells CASSDRGSYNSPLHF. The CDR3 nucleotides are TGTGCCAGCAGCGACAGGGGCTCCTATAATTCACCCCTCCACTTT.

For the CDR3, the DNA is TGTGCCAGCAGCTTAGGTAGCGCTTCTGGGGCCAACGTCCTGACTTTC. Translation: CASSLGSASGANVLTF. This chain uses TRBV7-9 with TRBJ2-6; possible D gene TRBD2, 5 bases. The CDR3 has 16 amino acids. CDR1 is SEHNR and CDR2 is FQNEAQ in the germline V gene (reference sequence). The V gene lost 1 base and the J gene lost 1 base, with 8 bases spanning the gap.

V is TRBV18 and J is TRBJ2-3; 10 bases match TRBD2. The ends lost 0 bases at V and 4 bases at J; junction bases unmatched: 7. The CDR3 runs 17 residues. CDR1 is KGHSH and CDR2 is LQKENI in the germline V gene. The DNA of the CDR3 is TGTGCCAGCTCACCACCCTCTAGCGGGAGTTGGGCAGATACGCAGTATTTT. This sequence encodes CASSPPSSGSWADTQYF.

This clone has a handful of counts. The chain recombines TRBV21-1 with TRBJ2-1; the table assigns TRBD2, which was not confirmed against the DNA. TRBV21-1 is annotated as a pseudogene. CDR3 length equals 15 residues. The CDR3 region has the DNA TGTGCCAGCAGCCCGACTAGCGGGAGAGTGGGTGAGCAGTTCTTC. The encoded protein is CASSPTSGRVGEQFF.

The rearrangement links TRBV28 to TRBJ2-2, with D possibly matching TRBD2 (7 bases). The germline gives CDR1 MDHEN, CDR2 SYDVKM. V was pared by 5 bases and J by 5 bases, with 15 bases between. The CDR3 is made up of 15 amino acids. The chain's CDR3 is CASSIRGGRTGELFF. In nucleotides, the CDR3 is TGTGCCAGCAGTATACGCGGGGGCAGGACCGGGGAGCTGTTTTTT.

This rearrangement joins TRBV18 to TRBJ1-2, with TRBD1 matching 8 bases. Trimming removed 5 bases from V and 6 bases from J; junction bases left unmatched: 8. The CDR3 consists of 14 residues. Germline V lookup: CDR1 KGHSH, CDR2 LQKENI. The CDR3 loop reads CASSKGQALDGYTF. CDR3 in DNA: TGTGCCAGCTCAAAGGGACAGGCATTGGATGGCTACACCTTC.

A single count supports this clone. The chain combines TRBV28 with TRBJ1-2; no firm D call. V was pared by 5 bases and J by 0 bases, with 16 bases between. This CDR3 spans 16 amino acids. The V gene's germline CDR1 is MDHEN and CDR2 SYDVKM. Here the CDR3 DNA reads TGTGCCAGCAGTCCGGGAGGAGACTCAGCTAACTATGGCTACACCTTC. As protein: CASSPGGDSANYGYTF.

The chain employs TRBV28 and TRBJ2-1; D remains ambiguous. Germline V CDR1 and CDR2: MDHEN, SYDVKM. The V end lost 6 bases, the J end lost 0 bases, and 6 bases lay between the germline ends. The length of the CDR3 is 13 residues. CDR3 nucleotide sequence: TGTGCCAGCAGCCCCAGCTCCTACAATGAGCAGTTCTTC. Its translation: CASSPSSYNEQFF.

The chain recombines TRBV11-2 with TRBJ2-7; 9 positions match TRBD2. The CDR3 sequence is 15 residues long. Looked up from germline, CDR1 is SGHAT and CDR2 is FQNNGV. V was clipped by 7 bases and J by 3 bases; unmatched bases: 10. The CDR3 DNA follows: TGTGCCAGCACCGACTTAGGACTAGCGAGCTACGAGCAGTACTTC. Translated, it gives CASTDLGLASYEQYF.

The rearrangement links TRBV11-3 to TRBJ2-3; D remains unclear. The V end lost 5 bases, the J end lost 1 base, and 16 bases lay between the germline ends. This CDR3 is built from 16 residues. Germline lookup yields CDR1 SGHNT and CDR2 YENEEA. The CDR3 DNA follows: TGTGCCAGCAGCACTCCCTTCGGCGGAGGCACAGATACGCAGTATTTT. It encodes CASSTPFGGGTDTQYF.

This clone was counted a single time. V is TRBV19 and J is TRBJ1-1; D call uncertain. The CDR3 runs to 12 residues. Germline assignment: CDR1 LNHDA and CDR2 SQIVND (reference sequence). The V end was cut by 4 bases, the J end by 12 bases, with 15 bases between. The CDR3 protein is CASSTSMPLTFF. CDR3 DNA: TGTGCCAGTAGTACTTCAATGCCCCTAACTTTCTTT. Full variable domain (remainder filled in from reference TRBV19 and TRBJ1-1): DGGITQSPKYLFRKEGQNVTLSCEQNLNHDAMYWYRQDPGQGLRLIYYSQIVNDFQKGDIAEGYSVSREKKESFPLTVTSAQKNPTAFYLCASSTSMPLTFFGQGTRLTVV.

The chain carries TRBV7-2 and TRBJ2-7, with D perhaps matching TRBD1 (6 bases). The CDR3 loop spans 13 amino acids. Germline V gene sequence: CDR1 SGHTA, CDR2 FQGNSA. The V gene lost 1 base and the J gene lost 2 bases, with 6 bases spanning the gap. DNA of the CDR3: TGTGCCAGCAGCTTAGGGACAGCCTACGAGCAGTACTTC. Protein: CASSLGTAYEQYF.

The chain uses TRBV7-2 and TRBJ2-7; TRBD2 is a possible D gene (7 bases). From germline, CDR1 is SGHTA and CDR2 FQGNSA. The CDR3 spans 14 residues. Between the trimmed V and J ends, which lost 5 bases and 4 bases, there was a span of 15 bases. This CDR3 reads CASSLRGAEYEQYF. CDR3 coding DNA: TGTGCCAGCAGCCTCCGGGGGGCAGAATACGAGCAGTACTTC.

This chain uses TRBV27 with TRBJ1-5; a weak D match, TRBD1 (5 bases). Deletions cut 4 bases from V and 7 bases from J, with 14 bases between. The CDR3 consists of 14 residues. Germline V CDR1 and CDR2: MNHEY, SMNVEV (reference sequence). For the CDR3, the DNA is TGTGCCAGCAGTTCTTTGGGGGGAGGACAGCCCCAGCATTTT. Translation: CASSSLGGGQPQHF.

This chain links TRBV10-3 with TRBJ2-3; 13 bases match TRBD2. J lost 8 bases, V lost 4 bases, and 12 bases had no gene match. Per germline, CDR1 ENHRY and CDR2 SYGVKD. The CDR3 contains 17 residues. The CDR3 loop reads CAISGQGTSGARGTQYF. The DNA for the CDR3 is TGTGCCATCAGTGGGCAAGGGACTAGCGGGGCTCGGGGTACGCAGTATTTT.

The genes are TRBV14 and TRBJ1-6, with TRBD1 identical over 9 bases. In germline, CDR1 is SGHDN, CDR2 FVKESK. The CDR3 loop spans 16 amino acids. With 3 bases clipped from V and 4 bases from J, the junction kept 4 bases outside the gene matches. In nucleotides, the CDR3 is TGTGCCAGCAGCCAGATGGGACAGGGATATAATTCACCCCTCCACTTT. As protein: CASSQMGQGYNSPLHF.

This chain uses TRBV28 with TRBJ2-7; tentatively, D is TRBD2 (6 bases). V lost 8 bases to trimming and J lost 4 bases, with 18 bases between them. CDR1 and CDR2 (germline): MDHEN, SYDVKM. The CDR3 contains 14 residues. CDR3 amino acids: CASAEGGVRYEQYF. The CDR3 coding sequence is TGTGCCAGCGCCGAAGGAGGGGTTCGGTACGAGCAGTACTTC.

The V gene is TRBV24-1, the J gene TRBJ2-1, with 7 bases matching TRBD2. V shed 3 bases and J 2 bases; nucleotides not matched to a gene: 3. Germline V gives CDR1 KGHDR, CDR2 SFDVKD. The CDR3 consists of 15 residues. CDR3 amino acids: CATSDTGGAYNEQFF. As DNA, the CDR3 is TGTGCCACCAGTGATACTGGGGGGGCCTACAATGAGCAGTTCTTC.

The chain's CDR3 is CASSLGTSRGDEQFF. The CDR3 DNA follows: TGTGCCAGCAGCTTAGGGACTAGTAGGGGCGATGAGCAGTTCTTC. The genes are TRBV7-9 and TRBJ2-1; 7 positions agree with TRBD2. Germline values: CDR1 SEHNR, CDR2 FQNEAQ (reference sequence). The V and J ends lost 1 base and 8 bases, in that order; junction bases with no gene match: 8. CDR3 length equals 15 residues. Full variable domain (rest looked up from reference TRBV7-9 and TRBJ2-1): DTGVSQNPRHKITKRGQNVTFRCDPISEHNRLYWYRQTLGQGPEFLTYFQNEAQLEKSRLLSDRFSAERPKGSFSTLEIQRTEQGDSAMYLCASSLGTSRGDEQFFGPGTRLTVL.

The V gene is TRBV18, the J gene TRBJ2-1; 7 bases line up with TRBD2. CDR1 and CDR2 from the germline V gene are KGHSH and LQKENI. V shed 1 base, J shed 0 bases, and the junction held 6 bases outside the gene matches. The CDR3 contains 17 residues. This CDR3 is CASSPQRDLFSYNEQFF. Here the CDR3 DNA reads TGTGCCAGCTCACCACAGCGGGACCTTTTCTCCTACAATGAGCAGTTCTTC.

The genes are TRBV28 and TRBJ1-2, with D uncertain. V lost 6 bases, J lost 7 bases, and 15 bases lay in between. Germline V gene lookup returns CDR1 MDHEN and CDR2 SYDVKM. This CDR3 is 13 amino acids long. This CDR3 is CASRPKATSGYTF. The CDR3 coding sequence is TGTGCCAGCAGGCCCAAGGCAACTAGTGGCTACACCTTC.

This clone has a single count. The chain employs TRBV30 and TRBJ2-7, with TRBD1 matching over 9 bases. This CDR3 is built from 14 residues. J gave up 5 bases and V 1 base, and 6 bases lay outside the gene matches. CDR1 is GTSNPN and CDR2 is SVGIG in the germline V gene (reference sequence). The CDR3 bases are TGTGCCTGGAGTGCGACAGGGGGAAGCGACGAGCAGTACTTC. It is translated as CAWSATGGSDEQYF.

About this clone itself: At one boundary the junction diverges from the germline segment, which might be a read error. This chain links TRBV3-1 (or the pseudogene TRBV3-2) with TRBJ2-7; a possible D gene is TRBD2 (5 bases). Germline-derived CDR1 and CDR2 are LGHDT and YNNKEL (reference sequence). The CDR3 spans 13 residues. CDR3 sequence: CASSQEGSTLKDF. As DNA, the CDR3 is TGTGCCAGCAGCCAAGAAGGGAGCACATTAAAGGACTTC.

This chain connects TRBV3-1 (or the pseudogene TRBV3-2) to TRBJ2-7, with 7 bases fitting TRBD1. This CDR3 has 15 residues. CDR1 and CDR2 from the germline V gene are LGHDT and YNNKEL (reference sequence). The ends lost 6 bases at V and 3 bases at J; junction bases unmatched: 11. Written as DNA, the CDR3 is TGTGCCAGCAGGGGGCATGGGGACAGTTTCTACGAGCAGTACTTC. This codes for CASRGHGDSFYEQYF.